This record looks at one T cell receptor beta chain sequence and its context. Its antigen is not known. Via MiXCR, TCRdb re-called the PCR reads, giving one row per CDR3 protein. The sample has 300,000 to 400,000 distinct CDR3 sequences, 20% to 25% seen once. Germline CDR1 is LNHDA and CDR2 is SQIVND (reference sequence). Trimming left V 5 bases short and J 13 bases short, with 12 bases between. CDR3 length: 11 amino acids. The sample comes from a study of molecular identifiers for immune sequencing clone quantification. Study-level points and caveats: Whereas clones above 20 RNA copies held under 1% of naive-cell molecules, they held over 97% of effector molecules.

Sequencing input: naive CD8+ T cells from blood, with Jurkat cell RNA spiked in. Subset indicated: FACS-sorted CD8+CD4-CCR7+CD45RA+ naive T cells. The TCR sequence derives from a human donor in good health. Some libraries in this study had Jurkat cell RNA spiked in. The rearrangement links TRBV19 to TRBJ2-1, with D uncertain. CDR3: CASSGRFLQFF. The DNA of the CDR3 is TGTGCCAGTAGTGGCCGGTTCCTACAGTTCTTC.